Listed below are T cell receptor beta chains from one sample, sequenced in a study of patients and donors after allogeneic stem cell transplantation. TCRdb reprocessed the RT-PCR reads via MiXCR and lists one record per CDR3 protein. The data show over 350,000 distinct CDR3 sequences, under 20% seen once. Sequencing was done on a sample of blood, either unsorted or a sorted T cell fraction (not recorded which). The receptors were gathered from a human donor who was either an allogeneic HSCT recipient or a stem cell or donor lymphocyte infusion donor (not recorded which). It is not recorded whose cells these are; they may come from a transplant donor. Both conserved end residues are part of each CDR3. The D gene is left open where the match is weak. Clone size is stated in some rows and not others, as once, few, many or a class when expanded.

V	D	size	J	CDR3	DNA
TRBV5-1	TRBD1	NA	TRBJ1-6	CASSVLPGQEYNSPLHF	TGCGCCAGCAGCGTTCTACCGGGACAGGAGTATAATTCACCCCTCCACTTT
TRBV12-3/TRBV12-4	TRBD1	few	TRBJ1-1	CASSLGDRGRMNTEAFF	TGTGCCAGCAGTTTAGGGGACAGGGGGAGAATGAACACTGAAGCTTTCTTT
TRBV15	NA	many	TRBJ2-2	CATSRDLRHLPNTGELFF	TGTGCCACCAGCAGAGATCTAAGGCATCTTCCGAACACCGGGGAGCTGTTTTTT
TRBV9	TRBD1	NA	TRBJ1-1	CASSGGTGPNTEAFF	TGTGCCAGCAGCGGGGGGACAGGGCCGAACACTGAAGCTTTCTTT
TRBV14	NA	once	TRBJ1-1	CASSQGGLAEAFF	TGTGCCAGCAGCCAAGGGGGCTTGGCTGAAGCTTTCTTT
TRBV6-4	NA	NA	TRBJ1-2	CASSPRWDTNYGYTF	TGTGCCAGCAGTCCGCGCTGGGATACTAACTATGGCTACACCTTC
TRBV24-1	NA	few	TRBJ1-2	CATSDSLGAGSYTF	TGTGCCACCAGTGATTCCCTCGGTGCAGGGAGCTACACCTTC
TRBV7-2	TRBD2	few	TRBJ2-1	CASGGRAGNEQFF	TGTGCCAGCGGGGGGAGGGCTGGGAATGAGCAGTTCTTC
TRBV10-3	TRBD2	few	TRBJ2-1	CAISFRGGDSSYNEQFF	TGTGCCATCAGTTTTCGCGGGGGGGATAGCTCCTACAATGAGCAGTTCTTC
TRBV5-6	TRBD1	NA	TRBJ2-5	CASSWGGTAETQYF	TGTGCCAGCAGCTGGGGTGGGACAGCGGAGACCCAGTACTTC
TRBV27	TRBD2	many	TRBJ2-5	CASSLLAGGIQETQYF	TGTGCCAGCAGTCTATTAGCGGGAGGGATCCAAGAGACCCAGTACTTC
TRBV5-1	NA	NA	TRBJ1-2	CASGRDISYGYTF	TGCGCCAGCGGTAGGGACATATCCTATGGCTACACCTTC
TRBV9	NA	NA	TRBJ2-5	CASSVEGLGFGETQYF	TGTGCCAGCAGCGTAGAGGGGCTGGGGTTCGGAGAGACCCAGTACTTC
TRBV14	NA	NA	TRBJ2-3	CASSRAGSSTDTQYF	TGTGCCAGCAGCCGAGCGGGCAGTAGCACAGATACGCAGTATTTT
TRBV7-9	NA	many	TRBJ2-2	CASSPAGHGELFF	TGTGCCAGCAGCCCGGCGGGCCACGGGGAGCTGTTTTTT
TRBV4-1	NA	many	TRBJ2-1	CASSQGTEQFF	TGCGCCAGCAGCCAAGGGACTGAGCAGTTCTTC
TRBV29-1	NA	many	TRBJ1-2	CSARRGGARGYTF	TGCAGCGCCAGAAGGGGCGGGGCGCGTGGCTACACCTTC
TRBV29-1	NA	few	TRBJ1-5	CSVGRRGQPQHF	TGCAGCGTAGGACGGAGGGGTCAGCCCCAGCATTTT
TRBV5-1	NA	few	TRBJ2-1	CASSPDTTSYNEQFF	TGCGCCAGCAGCCCTGACACAACCTCCTACAATGAGCAGTTCTTC
TRBV3-1	NA	many	TRBJ2-1	CASSQPSSPTSYNEQFF	TGTGCCAGCAGCCAACCGTCCTCGCCCACCTCCTACAATGAGCAGTTCTTC
TRBV25-1	TRBD1	few	TRBJ2-7	CASSGRQGSYEQYF	TGTGCCAGCAGTGGTCGACAGGGCTCCTACGAGCAGTACTTC
TRBV20-1	TRBD1	NA	TRBJ2-7	CSPAGQGVSEQYF	TGCAGTCCGGCAGGACAGGGGGTGAGCGAGCAGTACTTC
TRBV28	NA	few	TRBJ1-1	CASGGQEAFF	TGTGCCAGCGGGGGCCAGGAAGCTTTCTTT
TRBV27	NA	NA	TRBJ2-7	CASTGRGALYEQYF	TGTGCCAGCACAGGCAGAGGGGCCCTCTACGAGCAGTACTTC
TRBV5-5	NA	NA	TRBJ2-5	CASSLSSPRGMETQYF	TGTGCCAGCAGCTTGAGTTCCCCCCGGGGGATGGAGACCCAGTACTTC
TRBV20-1	NA	NA	TRBJ2-2	CSARRNTGELFF	TGCAGTGCCAGGCGGAACACCGGGGAGCTGTTTTTT
TRBV12-3/TRBV12-4	TRBD2	medium-sized	TRBJ2-3	CASSERGGNTDTQYF	TGTGCCAGCAGTGAGCGGGGGGGGAACACAGATACGCAGTATTTT
TRBV3-1	TRBD2	few	TRBJ2-7	CASSHTLAGHPYEQYF	TGTGCCAGCAGCCACACACTAGCGGGCCACCCCTACGAGCAGTACTTC
TRBV4-3	NA	few	TRBJ1-3	CASSQFVSGNTIYF	TGCGCCAGCAGCCAATTCGTCTCTGGAAACACCATATATTTT
TRBV5-1	NA	NA	TRBJ2-7	CASSAAGVGPTYEQYF	TGCGCCAGCAGCGCCGCCGGGGTAGGGCCGACCTACGAGCAGTACTTC
TRBV4-1	NA	NA	TRBJ1-1	CASSQRSQLTLNTEAFF	TGCGCCAGCAGCCAACGCTCGCAGCTGACCTTGAACACTGAAGCTTTCTTT
TRBV7-8	TRBD1	few	TRBJ1-2	CASSLEWGQGFGYTF	TGTGCCAGCAGCTTAGAATGGGGACAGGGGTTTGGCTACACCTTC
TRBV5-6	TRBD1	NA	TRBJ2-1	CASALTGSYNEQFF	TGTGCCAGCGCACTGACAGGGAGCTACAATGAGCAGTTCTTC
TRBV7-2	TRBD2	few	TRBJ2-5	CASSTGTSGKETQYF	TGTGCCAGCAGCACCGGGACTAGCGGGAAAGAGACCCAGTACTTC
TRBV18	NA	NA	TRBJ1-1	CASSPRNRGNTEAFF	TGTGCCAGCTCACCACGGAATCGGGGAAACACTGAAGCTTTCTTT